This entry concerns a single T cell receptor (beta chain). The antigen it binds to is not known. Base qualities are not provided; no much larger clone lies one nucleotide away. The junction carries 7 bases between V and J, which are trimmed by 3 bases and 0 bases respectively. There are 14 amino acids in the CDR3, from cysteine to phenylalanine inclusive. Just CDR3 DNA is preserved here, 42 bases in frame from base 1. Looking up the germline V gene (reference sequence) yields CDR1 LNHDA and CDR2 SQIVND. The sample comes from a study of cytomegalovirus exposure and HLA in healthy donors (dated by TCRdb to about 2017). A note on the overall study: An earlier analysis of approximately 590 of the donors reported 250 to 350 Gb of sequence data and some 120 million unique TCR beta sequences from some 180 million T cells. Of the approximately 370 genotyped donors, 75% to 85% were placed in the genetic ancestry cluster associated with self-reported Caucasian donors. Among about 390 genotyped donors of the cohort, an average of about 240,000 unique TCR beta nucleotide sequences were sequenced per donor, around 18% of them non-productive. The study combined high-throughput TCR immunosequencing, statistical association of individual TCRs with disease status, and machine learning to predict cytomegalovirus infection status. Every repertoire in the discovery cohort had been generated on one and the same sequencing platform. In addition to the first cohort of hundreds of subjects, a separate validation cohort of approximately 110 different subjects was used. The study aimed to test whether cataloging public T cell receptors could reveal signatures of past pathogen exposure. In an earlier analysis of 587 of the donors, high-throughput TCR beta sequencing was used to judge whether each TCR beta V gene segment behaved as functional or pseudogenic. A later analysis re-analyzed previously published TCR beta repertoires from 500 to 700 donors and added high-resolution HLA genotyping to study TCR occurrence patterns. A later genetic analysis took genome-wide SNP genotypes for about 55% of the roughly 700 donors and used that subset as a discovery cohort. Roughly 310 gigabases of sequencing data and tens of millions of unique TCR sequences were included in an early release covering several hundred HLA-typed donors. In the later analysis, no new phenotypic data were used to find candidate immune exposures; instead, reliance was placed on TCR beta sequences and their occurrence across donors. Donor age, sex, ethnicity and CMV serostatus were compiled alongside the repertoire data. The number of donors typed differed by locus, with roughly 620-630 for A, B, C, DRB1 and DQB1, 522 for DQA1, 600 to 610 for DPA1, and approximately 470 for DPB1. Class I and class II HLA loci were covered by the typing at four-digit resolution. Several DR-DQ haplotypes were handled as single units for association and clustering because linkage in the cohort was strong. Using immunosequencing, the study profiled T cell repertoires from 500 to 800 subjects and related those repertoires to cytomegalovirus serostatus.

The protocol used for the library was the immunoSEQ multiplex PCR assay. For the multiplex PCR, a mixture combining 60 forward primers for TCR Vbeta segments and 13 reverse primers for TCR Jbeta segments was used. The CDR3 region of rearranged TCR beta genes was amplified from genomic DNA with a multiplex PCR assay. The amplified TCR beta libraries were sequenced on the Illumina HiSeq System as 87-base-pair reads. As for the authors' bioinformatics: In a later analysis, some 80 million unique TCR beta chains were counted across the roughly 700 repertoires, and around 10 million of these chains were shared by at least two donors. Raw reads were error-corrected and collapsed into unique sequences with a nearest-neighbor algorithm that merged closely related sequences to remove PCR and sequencing errors. CDR3 sequences were aligned to IMGT reference sequences to assign V, D and J gene segments. For a sequence to be retained, a match of at least six nucleotides to both a V gene segment and a J gene segment was required. Rearrangements were classified as productive when the CDR3 lacked stop codons and remained in frame with V and J, and all other rearrangements were classified as non-productive. Following IMGT convention, CDR3 was defined as the stretch from the second conserved V-encoded cysteine up to the conserved J-encoded phenylalanine. The earlier analysis of 587 of the donors excluded any sequence lacking an unambiguous match to a single V gene segment. An earlier analysis of several hundred of the donors called V segments functional above 56.7% productive rearrangements and segregating when the between-donor standard deviation exceeded 5%. A statistical classification framework was built to diagnose cytomegalovirus status from the catalog of TCR beta chain sequences. A later analysis assigned V and J genes by comparing TCR nucleotide sequences with IMGT/GENE-DB human TR gene sequences. In a later analysis, CDR3 sequences and most-parsimonious VDJ recombination scenarios were assigned using the TCRdist pipeline. In a later analysis, each TCR beta chain was defined by its CDR3 amino acid sequence together with its V-gene family, and reads without a unique V-gene family were excluded. In a later analysis, nearly 600 highly shared, low-generation-probability nucleotide sequences were removed to address suspected cross-contamination and a sequencing artifact. In a later analysis, a clonal expansion index for each public chain was calculated from normalized within-repertoire ranks of inferred template counts. In a later analysis, generation probabilities were computed with a VDJ recombination model fitted to out-of-frame rearrangements, and the resulting probabilities were checked against IGoR. In a later analysis, TCR-TCR, TCR-HLA and TCR-CMV co-occurrence was scored with hypergeometric tests, and a repertoire-size bias correction was applied to TCR pairs. To estimate false discovery rates, a later analysis permuted the HLA or CMV assignments 20 times. A later analysis grouped co-occurring TCRs with DBSCAN, adding TCRdist sequence similarity when clustering within HLA-allele-positive subsets. Repertoires with fewer than 30,000 or more than 120,000 public chains were left out of co-occurrence clustering, as were a handful of repertoires with anomalous nucleotide sharing. Imported from immuneACCESS, the table was reduced by TCRdb to in-frame sequences with V and J called. These copies leave out some clones; in studies compared against another copy, an unresolved V gene accounts for under half, and the cause of the remainder is not known. V, J and clone size derive from that table, while D and trimming were established from the DNA sequence. The sample profile shows fewer than 70,000 clones; about 80% of them were found once. Clones ranked in the top ten supply about 1.5% of the sample.

The cohort was made up of about 610 healthy bone marrow donors. At the time of sampling, all cohort members were nominally healthy, though unrecorded immune exposures were likely present. CMV serostatus was positive for more than 250 and negative for about half of the roughly 670 cohort members, and was not recorded for this donor. Every donor gave a peripheral blood sample, and the peripheral blood mononuclear cells from that sample were used for TCR beta sequencing. The Qiagen DNeasy Blood Extraction Kit was used to extract genomic DNA from the blood cell samples. What the research found in general, with its limitations: CMV serostatus was the only immune exposure information available for the cohort. Sequencing depth was assumed to be roughly uniform across donors in the presence/absence analyses, though that assumption may not hold. Across donors, most TCR sequences were observed very rarely, whereas some public TCRs were present in many individuals. In this cohort, only TCR beta chains were sequenced, and detectable features were limited by the absence of alpha or paired-chain data. Correlated functional status among segregating V segments might reflect linkage disequilibrium, but an unknown experimental factor could not be ruled out. A group of highly shared sequence variants was considered likely to be a technical artifact of the sequencing pipeline. Broadly in line with IMGT annotations, most TCR beta V segments showed up in productive rearrangements about 90% or about 30% of the time in an earlier analysis of several hundred of the donors. An association between a missense DCLRE1C variant and V-gene and J-gene trimming of TCR beta chains was found in a later genetic analysis and replicated in an independent cohort. HLA typing was unavailable for some donors at each locus, so association tests used only the typed subset. Because counts were too low, about 15 rarely observed V segments, including chromosome 9 orphons, were left out of the earlier analysis of approximately 580 of the donors. Compared with the roughly 670-donor mean, donors in an Asian-associated ancestry cluster had fewer N-insertions in productive TCRs, according to a later genetic analysis. A few of the identified cytomegalovirus-associated TCR beta chains were confirmed in vitro to be specific for cytomegalovirus antigens. A total of 150 or so TCR beta chains were listed by the study as associated with cytomegalovirus. A later analysis found that most CMV-associated TCR beta chains appeared HLA-restricted, with HLA associations seemingly driven largely by CMV exposure. In a later analysis, HLA-associated TCR beta chains showed more clonal expansion and lower generation probabilities than non-associated chains that were equally common. In a later analysis, several top co-occurrence clusters were reported to appear linked to parvovirus B19, influenza, CMV and Epstein-Barr virus. The classifier was reported to diagnose cytomegalovirus status with high specificity and sensitivity in both the original and validation cohorts. A further reported finding was that TCR beta sequences accurately predicted the HLA-A and HLA-B alleles for most subjects in the first cohort. The authors suggested that the approach could potentially be generalized to other disease states and immunological phenotypes. When HLA alleles, especially DR and DQ, strongly co-occurred, attributing TCR associations to individual alleles was difficult. Some IMGT-functional V segments, including TRBV6-2 and TRBV6-3, could not be distinguished by the 87-base-pair reads and were therefore excluded. According to a later analysis, TCR association rates differed among HLA loci, with DRB1 alleles showing the most associated TCRs and HLA-C alleles showing the fewest. In a later analysis, more than 15,000 TCR beta sequences were associated with specific HLA alleles at a false discovery rate of 0.05.

The clonotype originates from a human donor in good health. The sequencing sample was made of PBMCs. This chain is built from TRBV19 and TRBJ2-3, and perhaps TRBD1 as D gene, on 5 matching bases. CDR3 region: CASSIRQSTDTQYF. The nucleotides read TGTGCCAGTAGTATTAGACAGAGCACAGATACGCAGTATTTT.